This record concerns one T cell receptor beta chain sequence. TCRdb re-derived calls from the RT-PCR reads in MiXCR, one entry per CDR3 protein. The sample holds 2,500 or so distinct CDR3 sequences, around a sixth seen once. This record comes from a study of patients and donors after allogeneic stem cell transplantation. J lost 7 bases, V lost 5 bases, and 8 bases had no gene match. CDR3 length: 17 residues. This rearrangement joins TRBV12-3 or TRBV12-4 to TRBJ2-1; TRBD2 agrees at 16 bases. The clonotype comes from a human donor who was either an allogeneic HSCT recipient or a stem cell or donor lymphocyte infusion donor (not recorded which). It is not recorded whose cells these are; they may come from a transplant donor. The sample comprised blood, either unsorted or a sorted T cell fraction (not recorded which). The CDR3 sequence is CASSPPGLAGGGNEQFF. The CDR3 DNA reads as TGTGCCAGCAGTCCGCCGGGACTAGCGGGGGGGGGAAATGAGCAGTTCTTC.